A selection of T cell receptor beta chains follows, all from one sample in a study of T cell changes during pregnancy in multiple sclerosis. Generated by immunoSEQ multiplex PCR, the TCRdb table keeps only in-frame clones and is missing some. The sample yields tens of thousands of clones, more than 85% seen once. Sequenced here: CD4+ T cells from peripheral blood mononuclear cells, sampled after pregnancy. These TCRs come from a female donor in good health, enrolled as a control in a pregnancy study. Each CDR3 is given with its conserved first and last residue. A D gene is named only where the DNA matches it firmly. A row's size may be missing; if present it is once, few, many or a size class.

V	J	size	D	DNA	CDR3
TRBV28	TRBJ2-2	-	TRBD1	TGTGCCGGACAGGGGGCCCTCACCGGGGAGCTGTTTTTT	CAGQGALTGELFF
TRBV6-6	TRBJ2-7	-	TRBD2	TGTGCCAGCAGGGTAGGCGGGAGCTCCTACGAGCAGTACTTC	CASRVGGSSYEQYF
TRBV5-1	TRBJ2-1	-	-	TGCGCCAGCAGCTTGCCGACAGAATACAATGAGCAGTTCTTC	CASSLPTEYNEQFF
TRBV11-2	TRBJ2-3	-	TRBD2	TGTGCCAGCAGCCCAACTAGCGGGAGCTTGGATACGCAGTATTTT	CASSPTSGSLDTQYF
TRBV7-2	TRBJ1-2	-	TRBD1	TGTGCCAGCAGCTTAACGGGACAGGTTGCAGCTAACTATGGCTACACCTTC	CASSLTGQVAANYGYTF
TRBV14	TRBJ2-5	-	TRBD2	TGTGCCAGCAGCCAAGGTTTCTGGACGGGAGGAGATGAGACCCAGTACTTC	CASSQGFWTGGDETQYF
TRBV5-1	TRBJ2-5	-	-	TGCGCCAGCAGCTTGGCCCTACAGGTGGGGCAAGAGACCCAGTACTTC	CASSLALQVGQETQYF
TRBV30	TRBJ2-1	-	TRBD2	TGTGCCTGGAGTGCCGGCTGGGGGGTGCGCGGGGGTATCCACTACAATGAGCAGTTCTTC	CAWSAGWGVRGGIHYNEQFF
TRBV13	TRBJ1-6	-	TRBD1	TGTGCCAGCAGCCTAGGGGACAGGGGGCACTCACCCCTCCACTTT	CASSLGDRGHSPLHF
TRBV27	TRBJ2-5	-	-	TGTGCCAGCACCGCTACTTCGGGTGCATTCGGGACCCAGTACTTC	CASTATSGAFGTQYF
TRBV9	TRBJ2-2	-	TRBD2	TGTGCCAGCAGCGGAAGCGGGGCCGGGGAGCTGTTTTTT	CASSGSGAGELFF
TRBV6-6	TRBJ1-4	-	-	TGTGCCAGCATTTCAGCGGGCAGGGAGAGTAAACTGTTTTTT	CASISAGRESKLFF
TRBV5-1	TRBJ2-5	once	TRBD1	TGCGCCAGCAGCCCCCCGACAGGGGAGGAGACCCAGTACTTC	CASSPPTGEETQYF
TRBV6-5	TRBJ1-6	-	TRBD1	TGTGCCAGCAGTTCCCCAACAGGGGGAGGGTCACCCCTCCACTTT	CASSSPTGGGSPLHF
TRBV1	TRBJ2-1	once	-	TGCACCAGCAGCCAACGTTCGGGCCCGGGACTTTACAATGAGCAGTTCTTC	CTSSQRSGPGLYNEQFF
TRBV9	TRBJ1-1	-	TRBD1	TGTGCCAGCAGCGTAGATCCGGGACAGGGGAAAGCTTTCTTT	CASSVDPGQGKAFF
TRBV6-5	TRBJ2-1	-	TRBD2	TGTGCCAGCAGTTCAGGGGTAGCGGGGCACAATGAGCAGTTCTTC	CASSSGVAGHNEQFF
TRBV18	TRBJ1-1	-	TRBD1	TGTGCCAGCTCACCCGGACAGGGGAACACTGAAGCTTTCTTT	CASSPGQGNTEAFF
TRBV10-3	TRBJ1-2	-	TRBD1	TGTGCCATCAGTGACGGGACAGGGACCGCTCCTAACTATGGCTACACCTTC	CAISDGTGTAPNYGYTF
TRBV19	TRBJ2-3	-	-	TGTGCCAGTAGTATAGGAACAGGAGAAGATACGCAGTATTTT	CASSIGTGEDTQYF
TRBV13	TRBJ2-5	-	-	TGTGCCAGCTCCTTACTAGGACCCCAAGAGACCCAGTACTTC	CASSLLGPQETQYF
TRBV21-1	TRBJ2-3	-	-	TGTGCCAGCAGCGAAAAGTGGACTAGCGGGTTCAGCAGCACAGATACGCAGTATTTT	CASSEKWTSGFSSTDTQYF
TRBV7-2	TRBJ2-1	-	TRBD2	TGTGCCAGCATCCCGACTAGCGGGATCGAGCAGTTCTTC	CASIPTSGIEQFF
TRBV19	TRBJ2-1	-	TRBD2	TGTGCCAGTAAACGGAAGCGGGAGGGGGGGGTGGGTCGCAATGAGCAGTTCTTC	CASKRKREGGVGRNEQFF
TRBV29-1	TRBJ1-5	-	-	TGCAGCGTTGTTGAGGGGGTGTTAGGTCAGCCCCAGCATTTT	CSVVEGVLGQPQHF
TRBV27	TRBJ2-1	-	TRBD2	TGTGCCAGCAGTTTAATCCCGGGGACTAGCGGGAGAAAAGACCTTGGTAGGCAGTTCTTC	CASSLIPGTSGRKDLGRQFF
TRBV19	TRBJ2-1	-	-	TGTGCCAGTACTCCTACAGGGAAAAGGTCTTTCGATGAGCAGTTCTTC	CASTPTGKRSFDEQFF
TRBV5-4	TRBJ2-3	once	TRBD2	TGTGCCAGCAGCTTTTGGCGGGGGGGGGCGGGCCACACAGATACGCAGTATTTT	CASSFWRGGAGHTDTQYF
TRBV6-8	TRBJ2-1	-	TRBD1	TGTGCCAGCAGTTACTCGACCGCAGGGGGCGCAGATGAGCAGTTCTTC	CASSYSTAGGADEQFF
TRBV2	TRBJ1-4	-	TRBD1	TGTGCCAGCAGCCGGGACAGCGCTAATGAAAAACTGTTTTTT	CASSRDSANEKLFF
TRBV5-5	TRBJ1-5	-	-	TGTGCCAGCAGCGTGGGGGCCACTAGCAATCAGCCCCAGCATTTT	CASSVGATSNQPQHF
TRBV14	TRBJ1-2	-	-	TGTGCCAGCAGAATGACAGGTAAACCTAACTATGGCTACACCTTC	CASRMTGKPNYGYTF
TRBV7-9	TRBJ2-7	-	-	TGTGCCAGCAGCTTACCCGAGGGACACGGACGCTACGAGCAGTACTTC	CASSLPEGHGRYEQYF
TRBV7-8	TRBJ1-6	-	TRBD1	TGTGCCAGCAGCCAACAGGGGTGGGACCATAATTCACCCCTCCACTTT	CASSQQGWDHNSPLHF
TRBV11-2	TRBJ2-5	-	TRBD1	TGTGCCAGCAACCTGGGGACAGGGGGTCAAGAGACCCAGTACTTC	CASNLGTGGQETQYF
TRBV30	TRBJ1-3	-	-	TGTGCCTGGAGGGGCCGAGGGAATTCTGGAAACACCATATATTTT	CAWRGRGNSGNTIYF
TRBV13	TRBJ2-7	-	-	TGTGCCAGCAGCCTCACTTCAGGTTACGAGCAGTACTTC	CASSLTSGYEQYF
TRBV11-2	TRBJ1-3	-	-	TGTGCCAGCAGGTCGGTTGGTACTGGAAACACCATATATTTT	CASRSVGTGNTIYF
TRBV19	TRBJ2-3	-	TRBD2	TGTGCCAGTAACGCCCTCGGGGGGGATACGCAGTATTTT	CASNALGGDTQYF
TRBV2	TRBJ1-1	few	TRBD1	TGTGCCAGCAGCAAGGACAGGGGCGCTGAAGCTTTCTTT	CASSKDRGAEAFF
TRBV7-2	TRBJ1-2	-	TRBD1	TGTGCCAGCAGCGGGGGGACAGGGGGTAGCTATGGCTACACCTTC	CASSGGTGGSYGYTF
TRBV27	TRBJ2-6	once	-	TGTGCCAGCAGTTTCCTCGGTAGCTCTGGGGCCAACGTCCTGACTTTC	CASSFLGSSGANVLTF
TRBV6-5	TRBJ2-7	-	-	TGTGCCAGCAGTTACAGTTACAGCTACGAGCAGTACTTC	CASSYSYSYEQYF
TRBV2	TRBJ1-1	-	-	TGTGCCAGCAGTGAACAGGGGAACACTGAAGCTTTCTTT	CASSEQGNTEAFF
TRBV5-5	TRBJ2-7	-	-	TGTGCCAGCAGCTACACCGGGACAACGGGTGGGTACGAGCAGTACTTC	CASSYTGTTGGYEQYF
TRBV20-1	TRBJ1-2	-	-	TGCAGTGCTAGAACCGGACTATGGTGCACCTTC	CSARTGLWCTF
TRBV19	TRBJ2-7	few	TRBD2	TGTGCCAGTAGGGAGAGCGGGGTATACTACTACGAGCAGTACTTC	CASRESGVYYYEQYF
TRBV1	TRBJ1-1	-	-	TGCACCAGCAGCCATCAAAGGGGTTGGTCTGAAGCTTTCTTT	CTSSHQRGWSEAFF
TRBV4-2	TRBJ2-3	-	-	TGTGCCAGCAGCCAAGATCTCGAAGGTGGGGGGACGCAGTATTTT	CASSQDLEGGGTQYF
TRBV28	TRBJ2-1	-	-	TGTGCCAGCAGTCCAGGCTCTCGGGAGCGGTCCTATGAGCAGTTCTTC	CASSPGSRERSYEQFF
TRBV5-1	TRBJ2-7	-	TRBD1	TGCGCCAGCAACCGGGACAGGGGGGCATCCTACGAGCAGTACTTC	CASNRDRGASYEQYF
TRBV7-9	TRBJ1-4	-	-	TGTGCCAGCGGGGGCGTTGGTGAAAAACTGTTTTTT	CASGGVGEKLFF